The entry that follows covers one TCR beta chain sequence. Antigen unknown. The assay was immunoSEQ multiplex PCR, and TCRdb's table has in-frame clones only and misses some. The top ten hold around 4% of the sample, which has 90,000 to 100,000 clones, 88% seen once. The source of the sample is a study of identifying expanded T cells in peripheral blood. The V gene's germline CDR1 is SNHLY and CDR2 FYNNEI. V trimming: 0 bases; J trimming: 3 bases; junction bases outside the gene matches: 1. This CDR3 has 16 amino acids. Findings and limits, study-wide: Variance in clone template counts between approximately two-week samples significantly increased with total template count across all healthy donors. Over approximately two and four weeks, about 17 and 20 clones changed, versus around 1.1 between replicates.

Healthy donors had no documented immune events, such as infections, while sampled. This TCR was recovered from a person aged 18 to 75 in good health. The rearrangement uses TRBV2 and TRBJ2-3; 12 bases fit TRBD2. Sequenced sample: blood. CDR3 protein: CASSEAGLAGTDTQYF. As DNA, the CDR3 is TGTGCCAGCAGTGAAGCAGGACTAGCGGGAACAGATACGCAGTATTTT.